A selection of T cell receptor beta chains follows, all from one sample in a study of control samples from healthy donors and cancer patients. The protocol was immunoSEQ multiplex PCR, while the TCRdb copy is restricted to in-frame clones and leaves out a portion. The table records 400,000 to 450,000 clones, about nine tenths of them present only once. The sample comprised PBMCs. These receptors all stem from a man aged 35 to 55 with head and neck cancer. Both conserved end residues are part of each CDR3. Each record gives: D gene, clone size, V gene, J gene, CDR3 protein, CDR3 DNA. The D gene is left open where the match is weak. Size is stated for part of the rows, as once, few or many counts, or as a class when the clone is expanded.

.,.,TRBV7-9,TRBJ1-1,CASSLRRGTGEAFF,TGTGCCAGCAGCTTGAGACGAGGGACGGGTGAAGCTTTCTTT
TRBD1,.,TRBV7-3,TRBJ1-5,CASSLRFLGDRGGPPCNQPQHF,TGTGCCAGCAGCTTAAGATTTCTGGGGGACAGGGGTGGCCCGCCCTGCAATCAGCCCCAGCATTTT
TRBD2,.,TRBV6-1,TRBJ2-2,CASSEEWLAGGGGELFF,TGTGCCAGCAGTGAAGAATGGCTAGCGGGTGGGGGCGGGGAGCTGTTTTTT
.,few,TRBV6-5,TRBJ1-4,CASSRNRVTNEKLFF,TGTGCCAGCAGTCGTAACAGGGTGACTAATGAAAAACTGTTTTTT
.,.,TRBV4-1,TRBJ1-1,CASSQVGGNTEAFF,TGCGCCAGCAGCCAAGTGGGCGGGAACACTGAAGCTTTCTTT
.,.,TRBV19,TRBJ2-2,CASGGLGTGELFF,TGTGCCAGTGGAGGGCTCGGAACCGGGGAGCTGTTTTTT
TRBD2,.,TRBV6-4,TRBJ2-3,CASSETAGGTDTQYF,TGTGCCAGCAGTGAAACAGCGGGGGGCACAGATACGCAGTATTTT
TRBD1,.,TRBV7-8,TRBJ1-1,CASSLLTGNLGVNTEAFF,TGTGCCAGCAGCCTACTGACAGGGAACCTTGGGGTGAACACTGAAGCTTTCTTT
.,.,TRBV5-1,TRBJ1-3,CASSLDGQGGGGNTIYF,TGCGCCAGCAGCTTGGATGGGCAGGGAGGTGGTGGAAACACCATATATTTT
TRBD1,.,TRBV11-1,TRBJ1-1,CASSLRWTGNTEAFF,TGTGCCAGCAGCTTAAGATGGACAGGGAACACTGAAGCTTTCTTT
TRBD1,.,TRBV4-3,TRBJ2-2,CASSQEARQGAAGELFF,TGCGCCAGCAGCCAAGAGGCTCGACAGGGGGCGGCCGGGGAGCTGTTTTTT
TRBD1,.,TRBV19,TRBJ1-4,CASKTPNRGSNEKLFF,TGTGCCTCCAAAACCCCCAACAGGGGTTCCAATGAAAAACTGTTTTTT
.,.,TRBV6-5,TRBJ1-1,CASSRQPGGAEAFF,TGTGCCAGCAGCCGCCAGCCTGGCGGGGCTGAAGCTTTCTTT
.,.,TRBV4-1,TRBJ2-2,CASSNLPPEVAGELFF,TGCGCCAGCAGCAACCTCCCCCCTGAAGTAGCCGGGGAGCTGTTTTTT
.,.,TRBV6-1,TRBJ2-7,CASSESNGPYEQYF,TGTGCCAGCAGTGAATCAAACGGCCCCTACGAGCAGTACTTC
.,.,TRBV19,TRBJ2-1,CASSIIGVGEQFF,TGTGCCAGTAGCATAATTGGGGTGGGTGAGCAGTTCTTC
.,.,TRBV30,TRBJ1-4,CAWSPPGIEKLFF,TGTGCCTGGAGCCCCCCGGGGATAGAAAAACTGTTTTTT
.,.,TRBV19,TRBJ1-1,CASSTLQTMNTEAFF,TGTGCCAGTAGTACCCTACAGACTATGAACACTGAAGCTTTCTTT
.,.,TRBV7-8,TRBJ2-5,CASSSQETQYF,TGTGCCAGCAGCTCTCAAGAGACCCAGTACTTC
.,.,TRBV6-5,TRBJ1-1,CASSSPQGGYTEAFF,TGTGCCAGCAGTTCTCCCCAGGGAGGATACACTGAAGCTTTCTTT
TRBD1,.,TRBV19,TRBJ1-2,CASRTGTLSGYTF,TGTGCCAGTCGGACAGGGACTTTATCTGGCTACACCTTC
.,.,TRBV6-5,TRBJ1-5,CASRGGYDQPQHF,TGTGCCAGTAGGGGAGGGTACGATCAGCCCCAGCATTTT
TRBD1,.,TRBV25-1,TRBJ2-2,CASAPRTGDSSELFF,TGTGCCAGCGCGCCCAGAACAGGGGATTCTTCGGAGCTGTTTTTT
.,.,TRBV28,TRBJ2-7,CASSSQRYEQYF,TGTGCCAGCAGTTCCCAACGGTACGAGCAGTACTTC
.,.,TRBV19,TRBJ1-5,CASKDAPNQPQHF,TGTGCCAGTAAGGACGCACCTAATCAGCCCCAGCATTTT
TRBD1,.,TRBV6-2/TRBV6-3,TRBJ1-4,CASSYGRGPMEKLFF,TGTGCCAGCAGTTACGGGAGGGGGCCGATGGAAAAACTGTTTTTT
TRBD1,.,TRBV30,TRBJ2-7,CAWSRIRQGNYEQYF,TGTGCCTGGAGTCGAATCAGACAGGGCAATTACGAGCAGTACTTC
.,.,TRBV2,TRBJ2-6,CASSFASGANVLTF,TGTGCCAGCAGTTTCGCCTCTGGGGCCAACGTCCTGACTTTC
.,few,TRBV2,TRBJ1-1,CASLTGNTEAFF,TGTGCCAGCCTGACAGGGAACACTGAAGCTTTCTTT
.,.,TRBV6-6,TRBJ1-4,CASSRGGYGTVNEKLFF,TGTGCCAGCAGTCGGGGTGGGTACGGAACCGTTAATGAAAAACTGTTTTTT
.,.,TRBV30,TRBJ2-3,CAWSVGSASTQYF,TGTGCCTGGAGCGTAGGTAGCGCCTCTACGCAGTATTTT
.,.,TRBV28,TRBJ1-2,CASSLPGYGYTF,TGTGCCAGCAGTCTGCCTGGTTATGGCTACACCTTC
TRBD2,.,TRBV19,TRBJ2-1,CASNKPGTTAYNEQFF,TGTGCCAGTAACAAACCCGGGACTACCGCCTACAATGAGCAGTTCTTC
TRBD1,.,TRBV4-3,TRBJ1-2,CASSQALDRGPAGYGYTF,TGCGCCAGCAGCCAAGCTTTGGACAGGGGACCGGCGGGCTATGGCTACACCTTC
TRBD1,once,TRBV18,TRBJ1-6,CASSLFSDPGTGNSPLHF,TGTGCCAGCTCACTATTCTCTGATCCAGGGACAGGGAATTCACCCCTCCACTTT
.,.,TRBV6-2/TRBV6-3,TRBJ2-1,CASSYPELARLGEQFF,TGTGCCAGCAGTTACCCAGAGCTAGCTCGGTTGGGTGAGCAGTTCTTC
.,.,TRBV29-1,TRBJ2-3,CSVGGLQVFQYF,TGCAGCGTTGGAGGACTCCAAGTTTTCCAGTATTTT
.,.,TRBV7-9,TRBJ1-1,CASRDYQGRDTEAFF,TGTGCCAGCAGGGACTACCAGGGGAGGGATACTGAAGCTTTCTTT
.,.,TRBV7-9,TRBJ1-6,CASSLDSDNSPLHF,TGTGCCAGCAGCTTGGACAGTGATAATTCACCCCTCCACTTT
TRBD1,.,TRBV7-9,TRBJ1-4,CASSPQGQKNEKLFF,TGTGCCAGCAGCCCCCAGGGACAGAAAAATGAAAAACTGTTTTTT
.,.,TRBV28,TRBJ1-2,CASSLGGLPGYTF,TGTGCCAGCAGTCTTGGCGGTCTCCCTGGCTACACCTTC
.,.,TRBV12-5,TRBJ2-3,CASGFKSKDTLEGSDTQYF,TGTGCTAGTGGTTTTAAGTCGAAGGACACCCTCGAGGGATCAGATACGCAGTATTTT
TRBD1,.,TRBV4-3,TRBJ2-7,CASSQGDRDGEQYF,TGCGCCAGCAGCCAAGGGGACAGGGACGGCGAGCAGTACTTC